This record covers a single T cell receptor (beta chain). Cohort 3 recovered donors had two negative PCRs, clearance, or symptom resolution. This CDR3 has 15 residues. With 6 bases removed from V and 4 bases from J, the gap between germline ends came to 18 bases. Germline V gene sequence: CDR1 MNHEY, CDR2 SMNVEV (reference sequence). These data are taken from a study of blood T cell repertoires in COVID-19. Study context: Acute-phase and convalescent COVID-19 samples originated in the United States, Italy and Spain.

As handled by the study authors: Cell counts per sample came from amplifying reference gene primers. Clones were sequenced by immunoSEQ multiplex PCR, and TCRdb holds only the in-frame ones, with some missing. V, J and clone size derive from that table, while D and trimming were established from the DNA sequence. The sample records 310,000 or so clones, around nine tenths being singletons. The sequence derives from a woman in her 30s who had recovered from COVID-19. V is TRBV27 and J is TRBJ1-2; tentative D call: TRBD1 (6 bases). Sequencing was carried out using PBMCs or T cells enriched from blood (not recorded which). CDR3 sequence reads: CASRIYRDRGYGYTF. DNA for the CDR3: TGTGCCAGCAGAATCTACAGGGATAGAGGCTATGGCTACACCTTC.